These T cell receptor beta chains were read from a single sample in a study of cytomegalovirus exposure and HLA in healthy donors. Measured with immunoSEQ multiplex PCR; TCRdb has only the in-frame clones, and not every one. The sample consists of 85,000 to 120,000 clones, around 75% of them appearing once. The sample was PBMCs. The source of these receptors is a female donor in good health and CMV-seronegative. Both conserved end residues are part of each CDR3. The D gene is left open where the match is weak. Some rows have no size entry. The others give once, few or many, or a class for an expanded clone.

CDR3aa	CDR3nt	j_gene	abundance	d_gene	v_gene
CASSFTSGTNTDTQYF	TGTGCCAGCAGCTTTACCTCGGGGACAAACACAGATACGCAGTATTTT	TRBJ2-3	.	.	TRBV7-2
CASSQRGRRGRGAVETQYF	TGTGCCAGCAGCCAGAGGGGGCGTCGGGGCAGGGGAGCTGTAGAGACCCAGTACTTC	TRBJ2-5	.	TRBD1	TRBV4-2
CAWSQGNTEAFF	TGTGCCTGGAGTCAGGGAAACACTGAAGCTTTCTTT	TRBJ1-1	once	.	TRBV30
CASSQSGRAADTQYF	TGTGCCAGCAGCCAAAGCGGGAGGGCCGCAGATACGCAGTATTTT	TRBJ2-3	.	TRBD2	TRBV9
CATFPLGGASEKLFF	TGTGCCACCTTCCCGTTAGGGGGCGCGTCCGAAAAACTGTTTTTT	TRBJ1-4	.	TRBD1	TRBV6-1
CASSLAGSLSYEQYF	TGTGCCAGCAGCTTGGCTGGCAGTCTTTCCTACGAGCAGTACTTC	TRBJ2-7	.	.	TRBV5-5
CASSLTGSSIGEQFF	TGTGCCAGCAGCTTAACCGGGTCCTCGATCGGTGAGCAGTTCTTC	TRBJ2-1	.	.	TRBV11-2
CASSPRGTGTQYF	TGTGCCAGCAGCCCCCGAGGTACAGGGACCCAGTACTTC	TRBJ2-5	.	.	TRBV14
CASSLGSNEQFF	TGTGCCAGCAGTTTAGGCAGCAATGAGCAGTTCTTC	TRBJ2-1	once	.	TRBV28
CASSLSGRGDNEQFF	TGTGCCAGCAGCTTGAGCGGGAGAGGGGACAATGAGCAGTTCTTC	TRBJ2-1	.	TRBD2	TRBV7-9
CASSHGQGGTNEKLFF	TGTGCCAGCAGCCATGGACAGGGGGGGACTAATGAAAAACTGTTTTTT	TRBJ1-4	.	TRBD1	TRBV7-9
CASSQTPSGPLHEQYF	TGTGCCAGCAGCCAGACCCCTAGCGGCCCCCTCCACGAGCAGTACTTC	TRBJ2-7	few	TRBD2	TRBV4-2
CATSGQTGEGQPQHF	TGTGCCACCAGCGGCCAAACAGGAGAAGGACAGCCCCAGCATTTT	TRBJ1-5	.	.	TRBV15
CASSPGLSGANVLTF	TGCGCCAGCAGCCCGGGACTCTCTGGGGCCAACGTCCTGACTTTC	TRBJ2-6	.	.	TRBV5-1
CASSSQGGLEQYF	TGTGCCAGCAGCTCGCAGGGTGGGCTCGAGCAGTACTTC	TRBJ2-7	few	.	TRBV7-2
CASAPRGSTDTQYF	TGTGCCAGCGCCCCCAGGGGAAGCACAGATACGCAGTATTTT	TRBJ2-3	once	.	TRBV6-6
CASSLAGFSNYGYTF	TGCGCCAGCAGCTTGGCAGGCTTTTCTAACTATGGCTACACCTTC	TRBJ1-2	.	.	TRBV5-1
CATSRGATNEKLFF	TGTGCCACCAGCAGAGGGGCGACTAATGAAAAACTGTTTTTT	TRBJ1-4	medium-sized	.	TRBV15
CASHLDGGEKGYTF	TGTGCCAGCCACCTGGACGGGGGAGAGAAAGGCTACACCTTC	TRBJ1-2	once	.	TRBV21-1
CASSLVPGETQYF	TGTGCCAGCAGCTTAGTACCCGGGGAGACCCAGTACTTC	TRBJ2-5	.	.	TRBV7-9
CASSLAGVHNEQFF	TGTGCCAGCAGCTTAGCGGGAGTTCACAATGAGCAGTTCTTC	TRBJ2-1	.	.	TRBV7-2
CASSTGTPYEQYF	TGTGCCAGTAGTACAGGGACACCCTACGAGCAGTACTTC	TRBJ2-7	.	.	TRBV19
CASSHGRGLATEQYF	TGCGCCAGCAGCCACGGTAGGGGACTAGCGACCGAGCAGTACTTC	TRBJ2-7	.	TRBD2	TRBV4-3
CASSRDTKDSPLHF	TGCGCCAGCAGTCGGGACACCAAGGATTCACCCCTCCACTTT	TRBJ1-6	.	.	TRBV10-1
CASSPRFARGNINEQFF	TGTGCCAGCAGCCCCCGATTCGCCAGGGGAAATATCAATGAGCAGTTCTTC	TRBJ2-1	.	.	TRBV13
CATSYNMNTEAFF	TGCGCCACCTCGTACAACATGAACACTGAAGCTTTCTTT	TRBJ1-1	few	.	TRBV5-1
CASSSVAGGTYEQYF	TGCGCCAGCAGCTCCGTCGCGGGAGGGACGTACGAGCAGTACTTC	TRBJ2-7	few	TRBD2	TRBV5-1
CAVTNRGRNYEQYF	TGTGCCGTAACGAACAGGGGAAGGAACTACGAGCAGTACTTC	TRBJ2-7	.	TRBD1	TRBV5-4
CAWSVGFNTEAFF	TGTGCCTGGAGTGTCGGTTTTAACACTGAAGCTTTCTTT	TRBJ1-1	.	.	TRBV30
CASHPYLETGAWVRELFF	TGTGCCAGCCACCCCTACCTAGAGACAGGGGCATGGGTACGGGAGCTGTTTTTT	TRBJ2-2	few	TRBD1	TRBV27
CAWAGLAGPKPPYEQYF	TGTGCCTGGGCGGGACTAGCGGGACCCAAGCCCCCCTACGAGCAGTACTTC	TRBJ2-7	.	TRBD2	TRBV30
CASSLTDWNTEAFF	TGTGCCAGCAGCTTGACAGATTGGAACACTGAAGCTTTCTTT	TRBJ1-1	few	.	TRBV5-5
CASSESSTGGWVNQPQHF	TGTGCCAGCAGTGAGTCTTCGACAGGGGGCTGGGTCAATCAGCCCCAGCATTTT	TRBJ1-5	.	TRBD1	TRBV2
CASSSGQGWNEQFF	TGTGCCAGCAGCTCCGGACAGGGTTGGAATGAGCAGTTCTTC	TRBJ2-1	.	TRBD1	TRBV7-9
CASSQFRGENTEAFF	TGTGCCAGCAGCCAATTCCGGGGGGAGAACACTGAAGCTTTCTTT	TRBJ1-1	.	.	TRBV16
CASSPRLSSSTDTQYF	TGTGCCAGCAGCCCCAGACTGAGCTCTAGCACAGATACGCAGTATTTT	TRBJ2-3	few	.	TRBV2
CASSLISGDLEQYF	TGTGCCAGCAGCTTAATTTCGGGTGATTTGGAGCAGTACTTC	TRBJ2-7	once	.	TRBV7-2
CASSEALGDTQYF	TGTGCCAGCAGTGAAGCACTAGGGGATACGCAGTATTTT	TRBJ2-3	.	.	TRBV6-1
CASNPSGGFYNEQFF	TGCGCCAGCAACCCTAGCGGGGGCTTCTACAATGAGCAGTTCTTC	TRBJ2-1	few	TRBD2	TRBV5-1
CASSPGSTTNEKLFF	TGTGCCAGCAGCCCCGGGTCTACAACTAATGAAAAACTGTTTTTT	TRBJ1-4	.	.	TRBV7-2
CASSQGRTYEQYF	TGTGCCAGCAGCCAGGGCAGGACCTACGAGCAGTACTTC	TRBJ2-7	.	.	TRBV4-2
CASSVGTEDTGELFF	TGTGCCAGCAGCGTAGGGACAGAGGACACCGGGGAGCTGTTTTTT	TRBJ2-2	.	.	TRBV9
CASSLSGRRGNEQFF	TGTGCCAGCAGCTTAAGTGGGAGGAGGGGCAATGAGCAGTTCTTC	TRBJ2-1	once	.	TRBV7-9
CSARAGLPQYF	TGCAGTGCTAGAGCTGGGCTTCCGCAGTATTTT	TRBJ2-3	.	.	TRBV20-1
CASSLVAGADTQYF	TGTGCCAGCAGCTTAGTAGCCGGAGCCGATACGCAGTATTTT	TRBJ2-3	.	.	TRBV7-9
CASSLPGTSDEQYF	TGCGCCAGCAGCCTTCCCGGGACTAGCGATGAGCAGTACTTC	TRBJ2-7	.	TRBD2	TRBV4-1